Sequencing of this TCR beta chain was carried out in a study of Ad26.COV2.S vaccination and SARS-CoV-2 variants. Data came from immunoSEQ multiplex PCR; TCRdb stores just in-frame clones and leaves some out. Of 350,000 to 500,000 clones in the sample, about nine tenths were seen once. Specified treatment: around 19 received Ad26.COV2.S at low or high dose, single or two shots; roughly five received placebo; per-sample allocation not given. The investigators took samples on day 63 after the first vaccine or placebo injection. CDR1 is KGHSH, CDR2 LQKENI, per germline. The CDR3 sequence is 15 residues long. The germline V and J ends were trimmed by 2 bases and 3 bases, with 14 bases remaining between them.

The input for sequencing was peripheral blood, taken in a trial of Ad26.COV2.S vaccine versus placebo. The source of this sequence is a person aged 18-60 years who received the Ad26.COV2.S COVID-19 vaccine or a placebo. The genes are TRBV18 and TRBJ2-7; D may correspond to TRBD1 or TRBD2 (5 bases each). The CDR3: CASSPFPGRDYEQYF. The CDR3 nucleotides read TGTGCCAGCTCACCATTTCCAGGGAGAGACTACGAGCAGTACTTC.